A single sample is the source of the 23 T cell receptor beta chains below, sequenced in a study of immune evolution from preneoplasia to lung adenocarcinoma. Assay used: immunoSEQ multiplex PCR; TCRdb lists only in-frame clones, some missing. Counted here are 3,500 to 4,000 clones, around 80% occurring once; the ten biggest clones make up around an eighth. The sample comprised FFPE minimally invasive lung adenocarcinoma tissue. The origin of the receptors is a person between 70 and 80 years old with lung adenocarcinoma.

The genes are TRBV7-2 and TRBJ2-1, with D tentatively TRBD2 (6 bases). Germline CDR1 SGHTA, CDR2 FQGNSA. The V end was cut by 2 bases, the J end by 4 bases, with 9 bases between. The CDR3 is 14 residues long. The CDR3 spells CASSLYGGYNEQFF. CDR3 nucleotides: TGTGCCAGCAGCTTATACGGAGGGTACAATGAGCAGTTCTTC.

V usage is TRBV27 and J usage is TRBJ2-1; weak D call: TRBD2 (5 bases). The CDR3 consists of 13 residues. Trimming pared 7 bases from V and 5 bases from J, leaving 12 bases between. Looked up from germline, CDR1 is MNHEY and CDR2 is SMNVEV (reference sequence). The CDR3 region has the DNA TGTGCCAGCAAGAGGACTGGTCACAATGAGCAGTTCTTC. It specifies CASKRTGHNEQFF.

The V call is TRBV19, the J call TRBJ2-1; no clear D gene. The CDR3 is 12 amino acids. Trimming shortened V by 7 bases and J by 4 bases, and 8 bases separated the two germline ends. Germline V gives CDR1 LNHDA, CDR2 SQIVND (reference sequence). The CDR3 DNA reads as TGTGCCAGTAACCATATGTACAATGAGCAGTTCTTC. It specifies CASNHMYNEQFF. Full variable domain (rest looked up from reference TRBV19 and TRBJ2-1): DGGITQSPKYLFRKEGQNVTLSCEQNLNHDAMYWYRQDPGQGLRLIYYSQIVNDFQKGDIAEGYSVSREKKESFPLTVTSAQKNPTAFYLCASNHMYNEQFFGPGTRLTVL.

This clone appeared a few times. As DNA, the CDR3 is TGTGCCAGCAGCTTGGGGGACTTCTACACAGATACGCAGTATTTT. As protein: CASSLGDFYTDTQYF. The rearrangement joins TRBV5-4 to TRBJ2-3; a weak D match, TRBD2 (6 bases). The CDR3 consists of 15 residues. Germline assignment: CDR1 SGHNT and CDR2 YYREEE (reference sequence). The ends were cut back, 0 bases at V and 2 bases at J, with 10 bases in the middle.

A note on this clone: Sequence at one end of the junction differs from germline and may be a read error. V and J are TRBV2 and TRBJ2-7; D gene ambiguous. CDR1 and CDR2 from the germline V gene are SNHLY and FYNNEI. The CDR3 consists of 13 residues. CDR3 protein: CTSSPIQEGEQYF. Here the CDR3 DNA reads TGTACCAGCAGTCCTATACAAGAAGGGGAGCAGTACTTC.

This clone has only a few counts. The V gene is TRBV30, the J gene TRBJ2-3, with D maybe TRBD2 (5 bases). The germline CDR1 and CDR2 sequences are GTSNPN and SVGIG (reference sequence). CDR3 length equals 15 residues. V lost 0 bases to trimming and J lost 4 bases, with 14 bases between them. The CDR3 here is CAWSVLALWADTQYF. The CDR3 DNA reads as TGTGCCTGGAGTGTCTTAGCGCTATGGGCAGATACGCAGTATTTT.

V is TRBV29-1 and J is TRBJ2-1; 7 nucleotides align to TRBD2. The CDR3 extends over 15 amino acids. CDR1 and CDR2 (germline): SQVTM, ANQGSEA. With V trimmed by 2 bases and J by 5 bases, 9 bases remained unmatched. CDR3 coding DNA: TGCAGCGTTGAAAAAGGAATGACTAGCAACAATGAGCAGTTCTTC. It codes for CSVEKGMTSNNEQFF.

The CDR3, as DNA: TGTGCCAGTAGTATGGGAGACACCGGGGAGCTGTTTTTT. Translation gives CASSMGDTGELFF. This chain joins TRBV19 and TRBJ2-2; D perhaps matches TRBD2 (5 bases). The CDR3 runs 13 residues. V was clipped by 3 bases and J by 3 bases, with 5 bases between them. From germline, CDR1 is LNHDA and CDR2 SQIVND (reference sequence).

The gene calls are TRBV19 and TRBJ1-5; D is ambiguous. The V gene's germline CDR1 is LNHDA and CDR2 SQIVND (reference sequence). The CDR3 runs to 18 residues. Trimming removed 3 bases from V and 0 bases from J, with 18 bases in between. The DNA for the CDR3 is TGTGCCAGTAGTATGCAGGTTGAGCAATATTATAGCAATCAGCCCCAGCATTTT. Its protein is CASSMQVEQYYSNQPQHF.

The chain recombines TRBV9 with TRBJ2-3; TRBD2 aligns across 10 bases. After removal of 3 bases from V and 0 bases from J, the junction contained 4 bases not matched to a gene. This CDR3 region has 16 residues. CDR1 and CDR2 from the germline V gene are SGDLS and YYNGEE. The CDR3 loop is CASSATSGESTDTQYF. The DNA for the CDR3 is TGTGCCAGCAGCGCAACTAGCGGGGAAAGCACAGATACGCAGTATTTT.

This clone has more than one count but fewer than ten. The V gene is TRBV2, the J gene TRBJ2-2, with no clear D. The CDR3 spans 14 residues. Trimming pared 1 base from V and 4 bases from J, leaving 7 bases between. CDR1 is SNHLY, CDR2 FYNNEI, per germline. The CDR3 here is CASSEGLPTGELFF. The CDR3 nucleotides are TGTGCCAGCAGTGAAGGCCTTCCCACCGGGGAGCTGTTTTTT. Drawing the rest from reference TRBV2 and TRBJ2-2, the complete variable domain is EPEVTQTPSHQVTQMGQEVILRCVPISNHLYFYWYRQILGQKVEFLVSFYNNEISEKSEIFDDQFSVERPDGSNFTLKIRSTKLEDSAMYFCASSEGLPTGELFFGEGSRLTVL.

This clone was seen a handful of times. The chain combines TRBV6-4 with TRBJ2-1, with 9 bases matching TRBD2. This CDR3 region has 15 residues. The junction had 0 bases not matched to a gene; V was cut back by 0 bases and J by 3 bases. From germline, CDR1 is MRHNA and CDR2 SNTAGT. CDR3 amino acids: CASSDSSGSYNEQFF. The CDR3 DNA follows: TGTGCCAGCAGTGACTCTAGCGGGAGCTACAATGAGCAGTTCTTC.

This clone was observed a few times. The chain couples TRBV5-6 to TRBJ2-5; TRBD1 might be the D (6 bases). The CDR3 covers 13 residues. Germline CDR1 is SGHDT and CDR2 is YYEEEE. Trimming took off 1 base at V and 4 bases at J, with 8 bases between the two ends. The CDR3 nucleotides are TGTGCCAGCAGCTTGTCACAGGGAGAGACCCAGTACTTC. Its translation is CASSLSQGETQYF.

CDR3 coding DNA: TGTGCCAGCAGAAAGGACAGGGCTGAAGCTTTCTTT. Residues: CASRKDRAEAFF. This sequence joins TRBV6-5 and TRBJ1-1; 8 bases match TRBD1. After removal of 6 bases from V and 6 bases from J, the junction contained 3 bases not matched to a gene. The CDR3 spans 12 residues. The V gene's germline CDR1 is MNHEY and CDR2 SVGAGI.

The rearrangement links TRBV5-4 to TRBJ2-7; 9 nucleotides align to TRBD2. V gave up 4 bases and J gave up 2 bases; unmatched junction bases: 4. The CDR3 sequence is 14 residues long. Germline loops: CDR1 SGHNT, CDR2 YYREEE (reference sequence). For the CDR3, the DNA is TGTGCCAGCAGCAGGGGACTAGCCCCCTACGAGCAGTACTTC. Amino acids: CASSRGLAPYEQYF.

The CDR3 region is CASSRYGTSYEQYF. The CDR3 nucleotides are TGTGCCAGCAGCCGCTACGGGACCTCCTACGAGCAGTACTTC. The chain combines TRBV13 with TRBJ2-7; perhaps D is TRBD1 or TRBD2 (5 bases each). The CDR3 has 14 residues. With 5 bases removed from V and 0 bases from J, the gap between germline ends came to 11 bases. Germline loops: CDR1 PRHDT, CDR2 FYEKMQ (reference sequence).

CDR3 amino acids: CASSQGQGANEQYF. The CDR3 region has the DNA TGCGCCAGCAGCCAGGGACAGGGGGCGAACGAGCAGTACTTC. The chain recombines TRBV4-1 with TRBJ2-7, with TRBD1 identical over 12 bases. After removal of 3 bases from V and 5 bases from J, the junction contained 2 bases not matched to a gene. Per the germline V gene, CDR1 is MGHRA and CDR2 is YSYEKL. The CDR3 length is 14 residues.

As to this clone: One end of the junction does not line up with germline, which may come from a read error. The V call is TRBV7-7, the J call TRBJ2-2; D is unresolved. CDR3 length: 14 residues. In germline, CDR1 is SSHAT, CDR2 FNYEAQ (reference sequence). In DNA, the CDR3 is TGTGCTAGCAGCTTAGAAGGGCCTCCCGGGGAGCTGTTTTTT. This gives the protein CASSLEGPPGELFF. Full variable domain (outside the CDR3, taken from reference TRBV7-7 and TRBJ2-2): GAGVSQSPRYKVTKRGQDVTLRCDPISSHATLYWYQQALGQGPEFLTYFNYEAQPDKSGLPSDRFSAERPEGSISTLTIQRTEQRDSAMYRCASSLEGPPGELFFGEGSRLTVL.

The J gene is TRBJ2-3, the V gene TRBV5-4; perhaps TRBD2 as D (6 bases). Germline V CDR1 and CDR2: SGHNT, YYREEE (reference sequence). The CDR3 is 16 residues long. Trimming pared 4 bases from V and 4 bases from J, leaving 19 bases between. The CDR3 loop is CASSLKGGTGADTQYF. The CDR3 DNA follows: TGTGCCAGCAGCCTAAAGGGCGGGACGGGGGCAGATACGCAGTATTTT.

The chain uses TRBV7-9 and TRBJ1-5; 7 positions match TRBD1. Germline assignment: CDR1 SEHNR and CDR2 FQNEAQ (reference sequence). V shed 5 bases and J 3 bases; nucleotides not matched to a gene: 7. The CDR3 is made up of 15 amino acids. This CDR3 is CASSLAQGPNQPQHF. In DNA form, the CDR3 reads TGTGCCAGCAGCCTCGCACAGGGGCCCAATCAGCCCCAGCATTTT.

The J gene is TRBJ2-1, the V gene TRBV28; a weak D match, TRBD2 (7 bases). The V end lost 3 bases, the J end lost 5 bases, and 23 bases lay between the germline ends. The CDR3 is 18 residues long. Germline CDR1 is MDHEN and CDR2 is SYDVKM. The CDR3 loop is CASSFLRGASYPHNEQFF. The CDR3 coding sequence is TGTGCCAGCAGTTTCCTCCGGGGGGCTAGCTATCCCCACAATGAGCAGTTCTTC.

This clone was detected only once. The CDR3 here is CASSQQTGPQPQHF. CDR3 in DNA: TGCGCCAGCAGCCAACAAACAGGGCCTCAGCCCCAGCATTTT. The rearrangement uses TRBV4-1 and TRBJ1-5; D is possibly TRBD1 (6 bases). The V gene lost 2 bases and the J gene lost 6 bases, with 11 bases spanning the gap. Per germline, CDR1 MGHRA and CDR2 YSYEKL. This CDR3 contains 14 residues.

In nucleotides, the CDR3 is TGCGCCAGCAAGACAGGGGGCCAGGCTAATGAAAAACTGTTTTTT. Its translation is CASKTGGQANEKLFF. The chain joins TRBV10-2 to TRBJ1-4, with 10 bases fitting TRBD1. The germline V gene encodes CDR1 WSHSY and CDR2 SAAADI. V gave up 7 bases and J gave up 3 bases; unmatched junction bases: 5. The CDR3 sequence is 15 residues long.